This TCR beta chain was found in a study of blood T cells in healthy people across ages. The study, taken as a whole, reports: PBMCs went unsorted, and a conclusive naive versus antigen-experienced comparison was therefore prevented.

For every donor, a draw yielded 7.5 to 10 milliliters of peripheral blood. This CDR3 contains 16 residues. The germline V and J ends were trimmed by 4 bases and 7 bases, with 21 bases remaining between them. Germline values: CDR1 SGHTA, CDR2 FQGNSA. Together with a sample-barcoded 5' primer, a J-beta primer mix was included in a second PCR lasting about 6 to 11 cycles. All cDNA molecules were each tagged by a template-switch adaptor with 12 random nucleotides. Each single sample gave us at least 2.5 million CDR3-containing paired-end reads. Each CDR3 protein is one row after TCRdb ran MiXCR on the 5' RACE reads. The sample carries 1.5 million to 1.8 million distinct CDR3 sequences, approximately 43% recorded once. To note about this clonotype: Its antigen is not identified.

The chain joins TRBV7-2 to TRBJ2-3, with D maybe TRBD1 (5 bases). The sequence derives from a woman in her late teens or twenties in good health. Sequencing used blood. CDR3 in DNA: TGTGCCAGCAGCTGGTCTGGGGCTTCGGTTGTGAATACGCAGTATTTT. Residues: CASSWSGASVVNTQYF. The variable domain in full, with the rest retrieved from reference TRBV7-2 and TRBJ2-3, is GAGVSQSPSNKVTEKGKDVELRCDPISGHTALYWYRQSLGQGLEFLIYFQGNSAPDKSGLPSDRFSAERTGGSVSTLTIQRTQQEDSAVYLCASSWSGASVVNTQYFGPGTRLTVL.